Detailed here is one T cell receptor (beta chain). V was trimmed by 5 bases and J by 1 base, leaving 19 bases between them. The CDR3 has 17 residues. The germline V gene has CDR1 MDHEN and CDR2 SYDVKM. The sample is drawn from a study of blood T cell repertoires in COVID-19. Study-wide background: COVID-19 samples collected from the United States, Italy and Spain covered acute and convalescent phases. Nucleic acid was either cDNA or gDNA, and it came from T cells, B-cell-depleted T cells, or PBMCs.

Original handling: Reference gene primer amplification in the assay estimated nucleated cell counts. Generated by immunoSEQ multiplex PCR, the TCRdb table keeps only in-frame clones and is missing some. From that table come the V and J calls and clone size; the DNA was used to work out D and trimming. The repertoire includes over 200,000 clones, approximately 91% of them detected once, and about 2.5% sits in the top ten. The TCR was taken from a woman in her fifties or sixties with acute or convalescent COVID-19. The sequencing input was peripheral blood. The chain carries TRBV28 and TRBJ2-3; possibly TRBD1 for D (6 bases). CDR3 nucleotide sequence: TGTGCCAGCAGTGACACAGGGTCCGGCACGCGCACAGATACGCAGTATTTT. Protein sequence: CASSDTGSGTRTDTQYF.